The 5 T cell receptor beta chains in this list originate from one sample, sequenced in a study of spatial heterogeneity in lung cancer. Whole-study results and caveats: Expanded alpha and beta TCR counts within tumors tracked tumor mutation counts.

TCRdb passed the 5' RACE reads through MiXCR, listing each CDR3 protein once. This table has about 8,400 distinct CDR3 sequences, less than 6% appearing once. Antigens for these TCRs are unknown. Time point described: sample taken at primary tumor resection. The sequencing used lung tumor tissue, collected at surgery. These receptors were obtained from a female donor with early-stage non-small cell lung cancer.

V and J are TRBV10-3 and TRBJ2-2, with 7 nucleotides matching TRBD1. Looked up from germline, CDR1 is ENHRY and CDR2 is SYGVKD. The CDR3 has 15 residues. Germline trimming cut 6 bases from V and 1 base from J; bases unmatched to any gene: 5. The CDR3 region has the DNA TGTGCCATCAGAGAAACAGGGGAGAACACCGGGGAGCTGTTTTTT. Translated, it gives CAIRETGENTGELFF.

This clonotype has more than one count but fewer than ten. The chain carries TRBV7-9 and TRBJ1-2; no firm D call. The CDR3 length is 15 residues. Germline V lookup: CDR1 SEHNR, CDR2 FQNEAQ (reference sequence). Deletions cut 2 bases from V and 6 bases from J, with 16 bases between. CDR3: CASSLNPQQLNGYTF. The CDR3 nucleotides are TGTGCCAGCAGCTTAAACCCTCAACAGTTGAATGGCTACACCTTC. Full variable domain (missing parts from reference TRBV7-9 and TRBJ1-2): DTGVSQNPRHKITKRGQNVTFRCDPISEHNRLYWYRQTLGQGPEFLTYFQNEAQLEKSRLLSDRFSAERPKGSFSTLEIQRTEQGDSAMYLCASSLNPQQLNGYTFGSGTRLTVV.

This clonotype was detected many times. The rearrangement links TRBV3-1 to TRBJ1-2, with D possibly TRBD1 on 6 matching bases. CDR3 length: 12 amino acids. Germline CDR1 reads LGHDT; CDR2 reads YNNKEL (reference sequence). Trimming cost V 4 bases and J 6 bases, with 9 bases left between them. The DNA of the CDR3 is TGTGCCAGCAGCCGGGGGGCAGATGGCTACACCTTC. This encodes CASSRGADGYTF.

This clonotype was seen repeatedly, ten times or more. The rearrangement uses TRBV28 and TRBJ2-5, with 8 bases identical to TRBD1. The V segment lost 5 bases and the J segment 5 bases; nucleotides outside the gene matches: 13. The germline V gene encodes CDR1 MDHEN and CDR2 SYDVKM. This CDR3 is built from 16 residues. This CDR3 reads CASSPGGAGGAETQYF. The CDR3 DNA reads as TGTGCCAGCAGTCCAGGCGGGGCAGGGGGCGCGGAGACCCAGTACTTC.

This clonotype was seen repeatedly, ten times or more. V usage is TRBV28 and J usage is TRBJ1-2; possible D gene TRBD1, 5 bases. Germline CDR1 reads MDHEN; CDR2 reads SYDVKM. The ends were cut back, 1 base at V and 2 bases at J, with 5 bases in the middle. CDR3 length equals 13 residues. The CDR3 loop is CASSLSGNYGYTF. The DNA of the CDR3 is TGTGCCAGCAGTTTATCAGGGAACTATGGCTACACCTTC.